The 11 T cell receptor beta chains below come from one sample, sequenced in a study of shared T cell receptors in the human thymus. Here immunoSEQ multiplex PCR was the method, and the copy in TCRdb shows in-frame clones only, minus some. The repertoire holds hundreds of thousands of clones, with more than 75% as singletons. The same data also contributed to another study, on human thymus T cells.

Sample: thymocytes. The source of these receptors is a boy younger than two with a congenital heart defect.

Here the CDR3 reads CASSDPTGGNTEAFF. The CDR3 nucleotides are TGCGCCAGCAGTGATCCCACAGGGGGGAACACTGAAGCTTTCTTT. The chain combines TRBV10-1 with TRBJ1-1; TRBD1 matches 8 bases. The CDR3 is made up of 15 amino acids. Germline CDR1 reads WNHNN; CDR2 reads SYGVQD (reference sequence). V lost 3 bases to trimming and J lost 1 base; unmatched junction nucleotides: 4.

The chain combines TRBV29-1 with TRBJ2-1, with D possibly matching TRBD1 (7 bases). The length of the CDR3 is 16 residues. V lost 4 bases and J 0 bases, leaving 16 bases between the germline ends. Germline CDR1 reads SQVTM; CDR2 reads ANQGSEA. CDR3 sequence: CSVVPGGTSSYNEQFF. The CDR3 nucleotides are TGCAGCGTTGTACCAGGGGGGACATCCTCCTACAATGAGCAGTTCTTC.

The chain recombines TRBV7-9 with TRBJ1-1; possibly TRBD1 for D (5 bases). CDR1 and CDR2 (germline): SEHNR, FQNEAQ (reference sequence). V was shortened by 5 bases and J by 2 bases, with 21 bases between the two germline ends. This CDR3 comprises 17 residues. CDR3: CASSPPGGAIGNTEAFF. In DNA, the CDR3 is TGTGCCAGCAGCCCGCCCGGGGGAGCGATAGGAAACACTGAAGCTTTCTTT.

CDR3 in DNA: TGCGCCAGCAGCCAAGCTCAGGGGGGTGTCGGGAGAGCGTACTACGAGCAGTACTTC. This gives the protein CASSQAQGGVGRAYYEQYF. The chain uses TRBV4-1 and TRBJ2-7; D is possibly TRBD1 (7 bases). Germline CDR1 reads MGHRA; CDR2 reads YSYEKL. CDR3 length: 19 amino acids. Between the trimmed V and J ends, which lost 1 base and 3 bases, there was a span of 25 bases.

In DNA form, the CDR3 reads TGTGCTAGTGGTTTGGTACCTAAGCGGGCCTCCTACAATGAGCAGTTCTTC. Translating it yields CASGLVPKRASYNEQFF. The chain has TRBV12-5 and TRBJ2-1; D is perhaps TRBD2 (6 bases). CDR1 is LGHNT and CDR2 is FRNRAP in the germline V gene. Trimming stripped 0 bases from V and 0 bases from J, with 12 bases between. The CDR3 length is 17 residues.

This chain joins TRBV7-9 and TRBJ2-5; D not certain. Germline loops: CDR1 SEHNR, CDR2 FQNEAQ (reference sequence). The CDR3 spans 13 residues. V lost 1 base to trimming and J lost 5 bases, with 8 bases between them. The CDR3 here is CASSLDRWETQYF. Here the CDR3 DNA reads TGTGCCAGCAGCTTAGACAGATGGGAGACCCAGTACTTC.

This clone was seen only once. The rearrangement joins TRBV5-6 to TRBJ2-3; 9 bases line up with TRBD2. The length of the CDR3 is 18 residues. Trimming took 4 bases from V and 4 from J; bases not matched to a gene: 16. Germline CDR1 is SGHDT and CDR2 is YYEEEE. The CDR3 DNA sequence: TGTGCCAGCAGCCCCAACTTGGCTAGCGGGAAAAGTGCAGATACGCAGTATTTT. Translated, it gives CASSPNLASGKSADTQYF.

The CDR3 loop reads CASSLRQREGYEQFF. The CDR3 DNA is TGTGCCAGCAGTTTGCGCCAGCGGGAGGGGTATGAGCAGTTCTTC. This sequence joins TRBV28 and TRBJ2-1; the match to TRBD2 covers 10 bases. The CDR3 is 15 residues long. V lost 3 bases and J lost 8; bases outside the gene matches: 7. The germline gives CDR1 MDHEN, CDR2 SYDVKM.

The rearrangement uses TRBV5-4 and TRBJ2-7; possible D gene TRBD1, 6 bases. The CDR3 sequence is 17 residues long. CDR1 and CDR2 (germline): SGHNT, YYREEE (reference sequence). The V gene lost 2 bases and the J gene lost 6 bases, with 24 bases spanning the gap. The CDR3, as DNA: TGTGCCAGCAGCTTTATACAGGGTGGACTGCCGGGATCCGAGCAGTACTTC. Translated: CASSFIQGGLPGSEQYF.

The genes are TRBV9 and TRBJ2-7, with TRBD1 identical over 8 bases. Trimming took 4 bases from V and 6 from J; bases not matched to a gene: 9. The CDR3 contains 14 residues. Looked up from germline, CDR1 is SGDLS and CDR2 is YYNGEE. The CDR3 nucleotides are TGTGCCAGCAGCTATGGGACAGGCCACTCCGAGCAGTACTTC. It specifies CASSYGTGHSEQYF.

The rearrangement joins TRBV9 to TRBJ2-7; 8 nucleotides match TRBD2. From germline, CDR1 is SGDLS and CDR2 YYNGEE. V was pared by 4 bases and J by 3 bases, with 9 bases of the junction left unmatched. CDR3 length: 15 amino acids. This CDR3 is CASSPTSGELYEQYF. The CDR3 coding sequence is TGTGCCAGCAGCCCTACTAGCGGTGAACTCTACGAGCAGTACTTC.